This T cell receptor (beta chain) was captured in a study of cytomegalovirus exposure and HLA in healthy donors. Study outcomes and limitations: Rarity characterized most TCR sequences, yet some public TCRs appeared in many donors. Further analysis was carried out later, and it showed several of the most significant clusters appearing linked to common viral pathogens.

The CDR3 covers 13 residues. V lost 7 bases and J lost 3, with 12 bases in between. Germline values: CDR1 SNHLY, CDR2 FYNNEI. The study ran its PCR with 60 Vbeta and 13 Jbeta primers. Only in-frame clones appear in the TCRdb table, and some are missing; sequencing was by immunoSEQ multiplex PCR. The sample has over 150,000 clones, about four fifths seen once; the top ten hold approximately 4.5%. Notes on this clone: What it binds is not known.

Sequences were obtained from PBMCs. This chain connects TRBV2 to TRBJ1-1; D uncertain. The TCR sequence derives from a man aged 30 to 45 in good health and CMV-seronegative. CDR3 protein: CASKSRGDTEAFF. The CDR3, as DNA: TGTGCCAGCAAATCCCGGGGAGACACTGAAGCTTTCTTT.